The 29 T cell receptor beta chains below were found in one sample sequenced in a study of shared clonotypes between healthy human individuals. Assay: immunoSEQ multiplex PCR; the TCRdb copy retains only in-frame clones and omits some. The table records over 850,000 clones, around 78% of them present only once. Source material: memory CD4+ T cells from PBMCs. Subset described: CD45RA-negative fraction. All receptors come from a man between 18 and 35 years old in good health. Some clones in this sample may be carry-over from other donors' samples.

This clone was counted a few times. This chain connects TRBV28 to TRBJ1-5; no clear D gene. There are 16 residues in the CDR3. CDR1 MDHEN and CDR2 SYDVKM come from the germline V gene. Trimming shortened V by 5 bases and J by 6 bases, and 20 bases separated the two germline ends. CDR3 sequence (DNA): TGTGCCAGCAGTCCGCCCGCTGGGTCGGAAGGTCAGCCCCAGCATTTT. Translation gives CASSPPAGSEGQPQHF.

The chain has TRBV13 and TRBJ2-7, with 13 bases lining up with TRBD2. The CDR3 is made up of 15 amino acids. The V gene's germline CDR1 is PRHDT and CDR2 FYEKMQ (reference sequence). Germline trimming cut 5 bases from V and 5 bases from J; bases unmatched to any gene: 6. The DNA for the CDR3 is TGTGCCAGCAGCCTTGGACTAGCGGGGGTTGACGAGCAGTACTTC. It specifies CASSLGLAGVDEQYF.

This clone appeared once. A much larger clonotype is one base distant, so this may be a read error. The same CDR3 arises from other DNA sequences in this sample as well. This chain links TRBV5-1 with TRBJ2-2; the D is unclear. Deletions cut 0 bases from V and 6 bases from J, with 6 bases between. Germline V gene sequence: CDR1 SGHRS, CDR2 YFSETQ. CDR3 length equals 13 residues. CDR3 sequence reads: CASSLAPPGELFF. CDR3 sequence (DNA): TGCGCCAGCAGCTTGGCCCCCCCCGGGGAGCTGTTTTTT.

This clone turned up a few times. The V gene is TRBV11-2, the J gene TRBJ2-6; a weak D match, TRBD1 (6 bases). V lost 8 bases and J 4 bases, leaving 24 bases between the germline ends. The CDR3 runs to 18 residues. The V gene's germline CDR1 is SGHAT and CDR2 FQNNGV. CDR3 in DNA: TGTGCCAGCGCATCAGGTACCCAGGGGCTCTCAGGGGCCAACGTCCTGACTTTC. This encodes CASASGTQGLSGANVLTF.

V is TRBV9 and J is TRBJ2-7, with a possible D match to TRBD2 (5 bases). Germline-derived CDR1 and CDR2 are SGDLS and YYNGEE. This CDR3 has 14 amino acids. Trimming removed 2 bases from V and 5 bases from J, with 14 bases in between. CDR3 sequence reads: CASSVRTFSHEQYF. Here the CDR3 DNA reads TGTGCCAGCAGCGTTAGGACTTTTTCCCACGAGCAGTACTTC.

J is TRBJ1-2 and V is TRBV27, with D hard to call. Deletions cut 8 bases from V and 1 base from J, with 11 bases between. Germline CDR1 MNHEY, CDR2 SMNVEV (reference sequence). The CDR3 spans 13 residues. The CDR3 reads CASAPWGNYGYTF. The DNA of the CDR3 is TGTGCCAGCGCCCCGTGGGGTAACTATGGCTACACCTTC.

CDR3 region: CASSQGTSGHQETQYF. In DNA form, the CDR3 reads TGTGCCAGCAGCCAAGGGACTAGCGGTCACCAAGAGACCCAGTACTTC. The chain employs TRBV4-2 and TRBJ2-5; TRBD2 matches 10 bases. This CDR3 has 16 amino acids. J lost 0 bases, V lost 1 base, and 2 bases had no gene match. Germline CDR1 LGHNA, CDR2 YNFKEQ.

This chain uses TRBV10-1 with TRBJ1-2; 9 bases match TRBD1. CDR1 and CDR2 (germline): WNHNN, SYGVQD (reference sequence). The CDR3 contains 13 residues. The V and J ends lost 5 bases and 8 bases, in that order; junction bases with no gene match: 6. The CDR3 sequence: CASSRDRVGGYTF. In nucleotides, the CDR3 is TGCGCCAGCAGTCGGGACAGGGTTGGAGGCTACACCTTC.

The rearrangement uses TRBV7-3 and TRBJ2-6, with D tentatively TRBD2 (5 bases). Deletions cut 11 bases from V and 0 bases from J, with 8 bases between. Germline V lookup: CDR1 SGHTA, CDR2 FQGTGA. The length of the CDR3 is 13 residues. The CDR3 sequence is CASAGSGANVLTF. CDR3 in DNA: TGTGCCTCCGCGGGCTCTGGGGCCAACGTCCTGACTTTC.

This clone was observed a few times. This chain joins TRBV5-1 and TRBJ1-1; no clear D. The CDR3 is 15 amino acids. V gave up 4 bases and J gave up 5 bases, with 18 bases separating them. Germline assignment: CDR1 SGHRS and CDR2 YFSETQ. The CDR3 is CASSLQSPSKTEAFF. The CDR3 DNA sequence: TGCGCCAGCAGCCTACAATCGCCCAGCAAGACTGAAGCTTTCTTT. Supplemented by reference TRBV5-1 and TRBJ1-1, the full variable domain reads KAGVTQTPRYLIKTRGQQVTLSCSPISGHRSVSWYQQTPGQGLQFLFEYFSETQRNKGNFPGRFSGRQFSNSRSEMNVSTLELGDSALYLCASSLQSPSKTEAFFGQGTRLTVV.

The chain is built from TRBV29-1 and TRBJ1-1; 9 bases agree with TRBD1. The CDR3 consists of 13 residues. The junction had 6 bases not matched to a gene; V was cut back by 5 bases and J by 5 bases. Per the germline V gene, CDR1 is SQVTM and CDR2 is ANQGSEA. The CDR3 DNA is TGCAGCGTTAAACAGGGGGCCTATACTGAAGCTTTCTTT. Translation gives CSVKQGAYTEAFF.

The CDR3 spells CSVELPGSGAFF. CDR3 in DNA: TGCAGCGTTGAACTCCCAGGCTCGGGAGCTTTCTTT. V usage is TRBV29-1 and J usage is TRBJ1-1, with D hard to call. Germline lookup yields CDR1 SQVTM and CDR2 ANQGSEA. V was trimmed by 2 bases and J by 10 bases, leaving 14 bases between them. This CDR3 region has 12 residues.

The rearrangement uses TRBV15 and TRBJ1-1; 9 bases fit TRBD1. This CDR3 region has 15 residues. Germline V gives CDR1 LNHNV, CDR2 YYDKDF (reference sequence). V shed 3 bases and J 8 bases; nucleotides not matched to a gene: 10. The CDR3 region has the DNA TGTGCCACCAGCAGGTCTTTTACAGGGGGCCGGGAAGCTTTCTTT. Translation: CATSRSFTGGREAFF.

The chain links TRBV29-1 to TRBJ2-6, with 11 bases that match TRBD1. The CDR3 length is 15 residues. V was pared by 7 bases and J by 1 base, with 3 bases of the junction left unmatched. Germline V CDR1 and CDR2: SQVTM, ANQGSEA. The CDR3 sequence is CSAGQGASGANVLTF. CDR3 DNA sequence: TGCAGCGCCGGACAGGGGGCTTCTGGGGCCAACGTCCTGACTTTC.

The chain couples TRBV9 to TRBJ2-7; D assignment may be TRBD1 or TRBD2 (5 bases each). V was pared by 3 bases and J by 5 bases, with 15 bases between. The germline V gene encodes CDR1 SGDLS and CDR2 YYNGEE. The CDR3 has 14 amino acids. DNA for the CDR3: TGTGCCAGCAGCGGAGGGGATTGGCGGAACGAGCAGTACTTC. It codes for CASSGGDWRNEQYF.

J is TRBJ1-1 and V is TRBV10-3; D gene uncertain. The CDR3 sequence is 13 residues long. Germline assignment: CDR1 ENHRY and CDR2 SYGVKD. Trimming shortened V by 2 bases and J by 4 bases, and 8 bases separated the two germline ends. CDR3 loop: CAISEANPTEAFF. DNA for the CDR3: TGTGCCATCAGTGAGGCGAATCCCACTGAAGCTTTCTTT.

The J gene is TRBJ1-2, the V gene TRBV23-1; 7 nucleotides line up with TRBD1. TRBV23-1 is known as an ORF, though its function is uncertain. V gave up 7 bases and J gave up 8 bases; unmatched junction bases: 19. The CDR3 loop spans 16 amino acids. The CDR3 DNA reads TGCGCCAGCATCCCGGGACAGCCATCACTTAAGCGGGGCTACACCTTC. This translates into CASIPGQPSLKRGYTF.

The V and J genes are TRBV7-9 and TRBJ1-1; the D is unclear. V lost 4 bases and J lost 7, with 10 bases in between. Per the germline V gene, CDR1 is SEHNR and CDR2 is FQNEAQ (reference sequence). The CDR3 has 12 residues. CDR3 loop: CASSSNAREAFF. DNA for the CDR3: TGTGCCAGCAGCTCCAATGCCCGTGAAGCTTTCTTT.

This chain connects TRBV28 to TRBJ2-6; D perhaps matches TRBD1 (6 bases). The length of the CDR3 is 15 residues. From germline, CDR1 is MDHEN and CDR2 SYDVKM. Written as DNA, the CDR3 is TGTGCATCCGGCAGGGGACCCTCTGGGGCCAACGTCCTGACTTTC. Amino acids: CASGRGPSGANVLTF.

The rearrangement joins TRBV7-9 to TRBJ1-6, with D perhaps matching TRBD1 (5 bases). CDR3 length: 15 residues. Germline values: CDR1 SEHNR, CDR2 FQNEAQ (reference sequence). V dropped 4 bases and J dropped 8 bases, with 15 bases sitting between them. CDR3 loop: CASSSMGGVDSPLHF. CDR3 bases: TGTGCCAGCAGCTCGATGGGGGGGGTGGATTCACCCCTCCACTTT.

V gene TRBV27 combines with J gene TRBJ1-5; unclear D gene. V lost 1 base and J lost 2, with 12 bases in between. The CDR3 has 16 amino acids. The germline V gene has CDR1 MNHEY and CDR2 SMNVEV (reference sequence). The CDR3 nucleotides are TGTGCCAGCAGTTTATTGGGTTTTCCGGGCAATCAGCCCCAGCATTTT. Its translation: CASSLLGFPGNQPQHF.

Remarks on this clone: Just one base apart from a much larger clone, this may be a read error. The sample carries other DNA sequences with the same CDR3. The V call is TRBV2, the J call TRBJ1-3, with D unclear. Trimming took 4 bases from V and 0 from J, leaving 4 bases between them. This CDR3 has 13 amino acids. The germline V gene encodes CDR1 SNHLY and CDR2 FYNNEI. In nucleotides, the CDR3 is TGTGCCAGCAGTGTCGGCTCTGGAAACACCATATATTTT. Translated: CASSVGSGNTIYF.

The V gene is TRBV9, the J gene TRBJ2-7; 9 bases are a match to TRBD2. The germline CDR1 and CDR2 sequences are SGDLS and YYNGEE. This CDR3 has 16 residues. The V gene end was trimmed by 4 bases and the J gene end by 3 bases; junction bases not matched to a gene: 11. The CDR3 DNA reads as TGTGCCAGCAGCCCCTCTGTCGTTAGCGGGAGCTACGAGCAGTACTTC. This sequence encodes CASSPSVVSGSYEQYF.

This sequence joins TRBV11-1 and TRBJ2-7, with TRBD1 matching over 7 bases. Germline V CDR1 and CDR2: SGHAT, FQDESV (reference sequence). V was clipped by 5 bases and J by 0 bases; unmatched bases: 10. The CDR3 loop spans 16 amino acids. Written as DNA, the CDR3 is TGTGCCAGCAGCCAAGCCACAGGGGCCGCCTCCTACGAGCAGTACTTC. Protein: CASSQATGAASYEQYF.

In this sample, this clone turned up a few times. The chain combines TRBV5-1 with TRBJ1-4, with D unresolved. Trimming cost V 0 bases and J 5 bases, with 17 bases left between them. The CDR3 has 17 residues. Germline V gene sequence: CDR1 SGHRS, CDR2 YFSETQ. The CDR3 DNA sequence: TGCGCCAGCAGCTTGGATCCGGAGCCCACCCAAAATGAAAAACTGTTTTTT. Encoded protein: CASSLDPEPTQNEKLFF.

The chain employs TRBV30 and TRBJ1-5; the D gene is possibly TRBD1 (5 bases). The CDR3 contains 12 residues. The ends were cut back, 4 bases at V and 9 bases at J, with 13 bases in the middle. From germline, CDR1 is GTSNPN and CDR2 SVGIG (reference sequence). CDR3 sequence (DNA): TGTGCCTGGAACCCAGGCGGGGGGCCCCAGCATTTT. Translating it yields CAWNPGGGPQHF.

A remark on this clone: The junction departs from the called germline gene at one end, perhaps through a read error. The V call is TRBV28, the J call TRBJ2-2; 7 nucleotides line up with TRBD1. CDR1 is MDHEN and CDR2 is SYDVKM in the germline V gene. The CDR3 spans 17 residues. This chain's CDR3 is CASSLYLGQTNTGELFF. The CDR3 bases are TGTGCCAGCAGCTTATACCTGGGACAGACGAACACCGGGGAGCTGTTTTTT. The complete variable domain, with remaining parts taken from reference TRBV28 and TRBJ2-2, reads DVKVTQSSRYLVKRTGEKVFLECVQDMDHENMFWYRQDPGLGLRLIYFSYDVKMKEKGDIPEGYSVSREKKERFSLILESASTNQTSMYLCASSLYLGQTNTGELFFGEGSRLTVL.

This clone was found a few times. The chain is built from TRBV7-9 and TRBJ1-4; 7 bases are shared with TRBD1. V trimming: 6 bases; J trimming: 8 bases; junction bases outside the gene matches: 6. The CDR3 contains 13 residues. CDR1 and CDR2 (germline): SEHNR, FQNEAQ (reference sequence). CDR3 loop: CASSRGLYEKLFF. The CDR3 coding sequence is TGTGCCAGCAGTAGGGGGCTCTACGAAAAACTGTTTTTT.

The chain uses TRBV18 and TRBJ2-7, with D possibly TRBD2 on 6 matching bases. V dropped 3 bases and J dropped 7 bases, with 13 bases sitting between them. Germline V lookup: CDR1 KGHSH, CDR2 LQKENI. This CDR3 is built from 13 residues. The CDR3 loop reads CASSPPGGGEQYF. As DNA, the CDR3 is TGTGCCAGCTCACCTCCGGGTGGGGGGGAGCAGTACTTC. Combining the CDR3 with reference TRBV18 and TRBJ2-7 gives the whole variable domain NAGVMQNPRHLVRRRGQEARLRCSPMKGHSHVYWYRQLPEEGLKFMVYLQKENIIDESGMPKERFSAEFPKEGPSILRIQQVVRGDSAAYFCASSPPGGGEQYFGPGTRLTVT.